The clone carrying this T cell receptor beta chain has a count of ten or more. Its specificity is not known. The data are from a study of HIV-infected patients and healthy controls. Findings of the study overall: Healthy controls carried many MAIT alpha-chain CDR3s, while HIV+ repertoires had few.

Roughly three months, about 14 weeks, into antiretroviral therapy, follow-up blood was collected. All unsorted peripheral T cells were captured because whole blood was used without fractionation. Germline V gene lookup returns CDR1 SEHNR and CDR2 FQNEAQ (reference sequence). Trimming cost V 0 bases and J 0 bases, with 3 bases left between them. This CDR3 contains 14 residues. cDNA was made from about 500 ng RNA using alpha and beta constant primers. Separate chain-specific third strand synthesis with multiplexing indices produced the alpha and beta libraries. Via MiXCR, TCRdb re-called the 5' RACE reads, giving one row per CDR3 protein. The table lists 5,000 to 6,000 distinct CDR3 sequences, about 10% of them singletons.

V gene TRBV7-9 combines with J gene TRBJ2-1; no reliable D call. This material consisted of blood, taken during antiretroviral therapy. The sequence was obtained from an adult with HIV infection. The DNA of the CDR3 is TGTGCCAGCAGCTTAGCGGCCTCCTACAATGAGCAGTTCTTC. Residues: CASSLAASYNEQFF.